This entry lists 17 T cell receptor beta chains sequenced from one sample in a study of response to subunit inactivated influenza vaccine (dated by TCRdb to the late 2010s). Libraries were constructed by RT-PCR. The reads were generated on an Illumina HiSeq 2500. TCRdb handled the public reads itself, with Q25 trimming in fastp and clone calling in MiXCR, and kept productive beta chains. Each CDR3 protein appears once, grouped with its most common genes and DNA. Within this sample are a few hundred thousand distinct CDR3 sequences, with 6% to 9% of them counted one time only. The leading ten clones occupy roughly 14% of the sample. The material sequenced was PBMCs from blood, taken roughly 24 months after vaccination. Receptors originate from a man aged 50 to 69 who received an inactivated influenza vaccine. Donor details come from another sample of the same person, matched by shared clones.

This clonotype was recorded many times. The gene calls are TRBV5-1 and TRBJ2-7; 7 nucleotides align to TRBD2. The CDR3 has 13 residues. Looked up from germline, CDR1 is SGHRS and CDR2 is YFSETQ. J gave up 3 bases and V 5 bases, and 5 bases lay outside the gene matches. CDR3 in amino acids: CASRAGPYYEQYF. The DNA for the CDR3 is TGCGCCAGCAGAGCGGGGCCATACTACGAGCAGTACTTC.

This clonotype was counted ten times or more. The gene calls are TRBV24-1 and TRBJ2-1, with 7 positions matching TRBD2. The CDR3 runs to 16 residues. Germline loops: CDR1 KGHDR, CDR2 SFDVKD. J lost 4 bases, V lost 5 bases, and 10 bases had no gene match. The CDR3 DNA follows: TGTGCCACCAGTGTGTATAGGAGGGAGGGTTACAATGAGCAGTTCTTC. The encoded protein is CATSVYRREGYNEQFF.

V is TRBV11-2 and J is TRBJ1-5, with D uncertain. Germline V gives CDR1 SGHAT, CDR2 FQNNGV. With 3 bases removed from V and 6 bases from J, the gap between germline ends came to 12 bases. The CDR3 runs to 14 residues. Here the CDR3 reads CASSFSGSSQPQHF. DNA of the CDR3: TGTGCCAGCAGCTTTTCGGGGAGTTCTCAGCCCCAGCATTTT.

This clonotype came up a few times. The chain has TRBV5-1 and TRBJ2-6; D call uncertain. The CDR3 covers 15 residues. Trimming removed 3 bases at V and 0 bases at J, with 7 bases between. The germline V gene has CDR1 SGHRS and CDR2 YFSETQ. The CDR3, as DNA: TGCGCCAGCAGCTGGGGTCCCTCTGGGGCCAACGTCCTGACTTTC. Translated, it gives CASSWGPSGANVLTF.

This clonotype was counted many times. At one end the junction does not follow the germline gene, possibly because of a read error. The chain has TRBV5-1 and TRBJ2-6; D unclear. The CDR3 totals 15 residues. Per the germline V gene, CDR1 is SGHRS and CDR2 is YFSETQ. CDR3 residues: CASSLGSSGANVLTF. The CDR3, as DNA: TGTGCCAGCAGTCTGGGAAGCTCTGGGGCCAACGTCCTGACTTTC.

The chain carries TRBV7-2 and TRBJ2-1; weak D call: TRBD2 (5 bases). Looked up from germline, CDR1 is SGHTA and CDR2 is FQGNSA. Trimming removed 1 base from V and 7 bases from J, with 11 bases in between. This CDR3 comprises 14 residues. The CDR3 nucleotides read TGTGCCAGCAGCTTAGGAGTACCGGGAAATGAGCAGTTCTTC. Its protein is CASSLGVPGNEQFF.

V gene TRBV12-3 or TRBV12-4 combines with J gene TRBJ2-5; D perhaps matches TRBD1 (6 bases). There are 16 residues in the CDR3. With 3 bases removed from V and 5 bases from J, the gap between germline ends came to 19 bases. The CDR3 loop reads CASSFETLTGQETQYF. The CDR3 DNA follows: TGTGCCAGCAGTTTTGAGACCCTTACAGGGCAGGAGACCCAGTACTTC.

This chain joins TRBV20-1 and TRBJ2-5; 7 bases fit TRBD2. Trimming at V came to 5 bases and at J to 3 bases, leaving 6 bases not matched to a gene. The CDR3 covers 13 residues. Germline V lookup: CDR1 DFQATT, CDR2 SNEGSKA (reference sequence). CDR3 nucleotide sequence: TGCAGTGCTCACCAAGGGAGGGAAGAGACCCAGTACTTC. As protein: CSAHQGREETQYF.

This chain uses TRBV20-1 with TRBJ2-5; maybe TRBD2 (6 bases). The CDR3 spans 13 residues. V gave up 6 bases and J gave up 3 bases, with 14 bases separating them. From germline, CDR1 is DFQATT and CDR2 SNEGSKA (reference sequence). Here the CDR3 DNA reads TGCAGTGCCGAGGGAGGCAAAAAAGAGACCCAGTACTTC. It is translated as CSAEGGKKETQYF.

This clonotype turned up a few times. This chain connects TRBV5-1 to TRBJ2-5, with D unresolved. The CDR3 covers 14 residues. The V gene lost 7 bases and the J gene lost 2 bases, with 15 bases spanning the gap. From germline, CDR1 is SGHRS and CDR2 YFSETQ. The CDR3 bases are TGCGCCAGCCGTCTGGCGGTGGGTCAAGAGACCCAGTACTTC. Protein sequence: CASRLAVGQETQYF.

This clonotype was seen many times. The rearrangement links TRBV12-3 or TRBV12-4 to TRBJ2-5; 7 bases are a match to TRBD1. This CDR3 comprises 14 residues. V dropped 6 bases and J dropped 4; count of bases not matched to a gene: 8. The CDR3 loop reads CASRPEGAGETQYF. CDR3 nucleotides: TGTGCCAGCAGACCAGAGGGGGCGGGAGAGACCCAGTACTTC.

This clonotype was counted only a few times. CDR3 residues: CSAKVGRGYSPLHF. The CDR3 nucleotides are TGCAGTGCTAAGGTGGGCAGAGGCTATTCACCCCTCCACTTT. The chain combines TRBV20-1 with TRBJ1-6; D not certain. The CDR3 is 14 residues long. Germline-derived CDR1 and CDR2 are DFQATT and SNEGSKA (reference sequence). V shed 4 bases and J shed 8 bases, with 15 bases lying between them.

Notes on this clonotype: A much larger clone sits a single nucleotide away, making a read error possible. The rearrangement joins TRBV20-1 to TRBJ1-2; perhaps TRBD1 as D (5 bases). Trimming shortened V by 1 base and J by 8 bases, and 14 bases separated the two germline ends. This CDR3 region has 13 residues. Germline-derived CDR1 and CDR2 are DFQATT and SNEGSKA (reference sequence). CDR3 bases: TGCAGTGCTAGAGGGTTCAAGGGGCGAGGCTACACCTTC. Amino acid sequence: CSARGFKGRGYTF.

This clonotype was detected a few times. The chain recombines TRBV6-2 or TRBV6-3 with TRBJ2-7; 14 nucleotides agree with TRBD2. With V trimmed by 6 bases and J by 7 bases, 8 bases remained unmatched. Per germline, CDR1 MNHEY and CDR2 SVGEGT. The CDR3 length is 15 residues. The CDR3 DNA reads as TGTGCCAGCAGGAAGACTAGCGGGAGGGCCGGTGAGCAGTACTTC. This gives the protein CASRKTSGRAGEQYF.

This chain uses TRBV9 with TRBJ2-7, with 10 bases matching TRBD2. J lost 3 bases, V lost 0 bases, and 3 bases had no gene match. This CDR3 has 15 residues. Looked up from germline, CDR1 is SGDLS and CDR2 is YYNGEE. This CDR3 reads CASSVEAGGIYEQYF. The CDR3 nucleotides are TGTGCCAGCAGCGTAGAAGCGGGAGGGATCTACGAGCAGTACTTC.

This clonotype was detected many times. The chain uses TRBV5-5 and TRBJ2-1; D is perhaps TRBD2 (7 bases). This CDR3 comprises 16 residues. Germline CDR1 is SGHKS and CDR2 is YYEKEE (reference sequence). V was trimmed by 3 bases and J by 0 bases, leaving 13 bases between them. The CDR3 reads CASSSGGQRSYNEQFF. As DNA, the CDR3 is TGTGCCAGCAGCTCGGGAGGACAGCGCTCCTACAATGAGCAGTTCTTC.

This clonotype has at least ten counts. CDR3: CASSQVTGADYGYTF. Here the CDR3 DNA reads TGTGCCAGCAGCCAAGTGACAGGGGCGGACTATGGCTACACCTTC. This rearrangement joins TRBV4-2 to TRBJ1-2; 8 nucleotides match TRBD1. The V segment lost 1 base and the J segment 3 bases; nucleotides outside the gene matches: 4. The CDR3 loop spans 15 amino acids. Looked up from germline, CDR1 is LGHNA and CDR2 is YNFKEQ.